These T cell receptor beta chains were read from a single sample in a study of T cell repertoires in cytomegalovirus infection. TCRdb recomputed calls from the reads with MiXCR, one row per CDR3 protein. The data contain around 500,000 distinct CDR3 sequences, more than 40% of them singletons. Their recognized antigens are unknown. The sample consisted of cultured PBMCs, taken from culture after CMV antigen stimulation. The receptors here all came from a human donor in good health (CMV status not recorded). Some clones in this sample may be carry-over from other donors' samples. Each CDR3 is given with its conserved first and last residue. The order of the fields is D gene, J gene, V gene, CDR3 protein. The D gene is left open where the match is weak.

D: -; J: TRBJ2-3; V: TRBV4-3; CDR3: CASSQDLPGTDTQYF
D: -; J: TRBJ2-3; V: TRBV27; CDR3: CASSLNRMSTDTQYF
D: -; J: TRBJ2-5; V: TRBV6-1; CDR3: CAIEGFQLGTQYF
D: -; J: TRBJ2-1; V: TRBV7-8; CDR3: CASSLVGGVGEQFF
D: -; J: TRBJ1-1; V: TRBV19; CDR3: CASTTVPATSPTEAFF
D: -; J: TRBJ2-2; V: TRBV7-2; CDR3: CASSFPNTGELFF
D: -; J: TRBJ2-3; V: TRBV7-2; CDR3: CASSLDPGPDTQYF
D: -; J: TRBJ1-1; V: TRBV7-6; CDR3: CASSLVSGIRGDTEAFF
D: -; J: TRBJ2-5; V: TRBV10-3; CDR3: CAAQGREETQYF
D: -; J: TRBJ2-2; V: TRBV6-4; CDR3: CASSEGNTGELFF
D: TRBD2; J: TRBJ2-1; V: TRBV20-1; CDR3: CSARAMTSATNEQFF
D: TRBD2; J: TRBJ2-5; V: TRBV7-8; CDR3: CASSARGGVRETQYF
D: -; J: TRBJ1-1; V: TRBV7-6; CDR3: CASSPEMGMNTEAFF
D: -; J: TRBJ1-6; V: TRBV7-9; CDR3: CASSKGERPGDSPLHF
D: -; J: TRBJ2-7; V: TRBV7-2; CDR3: CASSLEGRGEQYF
D: -; J: TRBJ2-7; V: TRBV19; CDR3: CASSNKGNDEQYF
D: -; J: TRBJ2-5; V: TRBV27; CDR3: CASSPGARKETQYF
D: -; J: TRBJ1-3; V: TRBV7-9; CDR3: CASSLRRGISGNTIYF
D: TRBD2; J: TRBJ2-1; V: TRBV12-3/TRBV12-4; CDR3: CASSLASGRDRSYNEQFF
D: -; J: TRBJ1-2; V: TRBV10-3; CDR3: CAISEEQGWLDGYTF
D: -; J: TRBJ1-3; V: TRBV12-3/TRBV12-4; CDR3: CASRVRGGATGNTIYF
D: TRBD2; J: TRBJ2-2; V: TRBV12-3/TRBV12-4; CDR3: CASSRRTSGRNTGELFF
D: -; J: TRBJ2-7; V: TRBV7-2; CDR3: CASSLSRLAGGEQYF
D: -; J: TRBJ2-3; V: TRBV6-5; CDR3: CASSLTSMGDTDTQYF
D: TRBD1; J: TRBJ1-4; V: TRBV10-3; CDR3: CAISGQGGADEKLFF
D: -; J: TRBJ1-2; V: TRBV25-1; CDR3: CASDAGGGYTF
D: -; J: TRBJ1-6; V: TRBV7-6; CDR3: CASATSGSPLHF
D: TRBD2; J: TRBJ2-7; V: TRBV7-2; CDR3: CASSIRAGVLYEQYF
D: -; J: TRBJ2-2; V: TRBV7-2; CDR3: CASSLESRLTIGELFF
D: -; J: TRBJ2-3; V: TRBV28; CDR3: CASRPRAWGTDTQYF
D: -; J: TRBJ2-3; V: TRBV7-2; CDR3: CASSLLRGAADTQYF
D: -; J: TRBJ2-7; V: TRBV7-6; CDR3: CASSPGQNYEQYF
D: -; J: TRBJ1-4; V: TRBV6-1; CDR3: CASSSSVGAPFRANEKLFF
D: TRBD2; J: TRBJ2-7; V: TRBV15; CDR3: CATSRAGTSGGSYEQYF
D: TRBD1; J: TRBJ1-6; V: TRBV20-1; CDR3: CSVWGQGNSPLHF
D: -; J: TRBJ1-2; V: TRBV29-1; CDR3: CSVVRTAHGYTF
D: -; J: TRBJ1-1; V: TRBV6-1; CDR3: CASSEPGYATEAFF
D: TRBD1; J: TRBJ2-5; V: TRBV29-1; CDR3: CSVRRQGLSETQYF
D: -; J: TRBJ1-4; V: TRBV5-4; CDR3: CASSAQGRSNEKLFF
D: TRBD2; J: TRBJ2-7; V: TRBV6-1; CDR3: CASSEPPSGSYEQYF